Presented here are 18 T cell receptor beta chains from one specimen sequenced in a study of T cell responses to AZD1222 COVID-19 vaccine. TCRdb's table, derived via immunoSEQ multiplex PCR, lists solely in-frame clones and lacks some. The table lists 95,000 to 150,000 clones, 70% to 90% of them singletons. The sequenced sample was peripheral blood, obtained on day 0 of AZD1222 vaccination. Every receptor here comes from an adult in good health.

V usage is TRBV28 and J usage is TRBJ1-1; D is undetermined. The CDR3 totals 14 residues. Per germline, CDR1 MDHEN and CDR2 SYDVKM. Deletions cut 2 bases from V and 3 bases from J, with 10 bases between. This CDR3 reads CASSLGQSYTEAFF. The CDR3 coding sequence is TGTGCCAGCAGTTTAGGGCAGAGTTACACTGAAGCTTTCTTT.

The J gene is TRBJ2-7, the V gene TRBV3-1 (or the pseudogene TRBV3-2); D not resolved. CDR1 is LGHDT and CDR2 is YNNKEL in the germline V gene (reference sequence). CDR3 size: 13 residues. Trimming shortened V by 7 bases and J by 0 bases, and 10 bases separated the two germline ends. The CDR3 DNA is TGTGCCAGCAACCAGCTAGGCTCCTACGAGCAGTACTTC. Translating it yields CASNQLGSYEQYF.

This chain connects TRBV6-5 to TRBJ1-6, with D unresolved. Looked up from germline, CDR1 is MNHEY and CDR2 is SVGAGI. V was clipped by 2 bases and J by 2 bases, with 10 bases between them. This CDR3 spans 16 amino acids. The CDR3 region is CASSYDGPAYNSPLHF. In DNA form, the CDR3 reads TGTGCCAGCAGTTACGATGGGCCAGCCTATAATTCACCCCTCCACTTT.

This clone came up a few times. The CDR3 loop is CSVEKGGQAVTNEKLFF. For the CDR3, the DNA is TGCAGCGTTGAAAAGGGGGGACAGGCCGTAACTAATGAAAAACTGTTTTTT. This rearrangement joins TRBV29-1 to TRBJ1-4; 8 positions match TRBD1. V shed 2 bases and J 1 base; nucleotides not matched to a gene: 9. CDR3 length: 17 amino acids. The germline gives CDR1 SQVTM, CDR2 ANQGSEA.

V is TRBV9 and J is TRBJ2-2, with D perhaps TRBD2 (7 bases). V was trimmed by 4 bases and J by 6 bases, leaving 19 bases between them. Germline CDR1 reads SGDLS; CDR2 reads YYNGEE. The CDR3 runs 16 residues. The chain's CDR3 is CASSPRGANAPGELFF. CDR3 sequence (DNA): TGTGCCAGCAGCCCCCGGGGGGCTAATGCTCCCGGGGAGCTGTTTTTT.

This chain connects TRBV5-1 to TRBJ2-3, with 8 bases aligning to TRBD1. V shed 0 bases and J 5 bases; nucleotides not matched to a gene: 8. Germline V gene data show CDR1 as SGHRS and CDR2 as YFSETQ. The CDR3 is 16 residues long. CDR3 sequence: CASSLGAGGNGDTQYF. CDR3 coding DNA: TGCGCCAGCAGCTTGGGGGCAGGGGGCAATGGAGATACGCAGTATTTT.

This rearrangement joins TRBV6-5 to TRBJ2-1; possibly TRBD2 for D (5 bases). CDR3 length: 15 amino acids. Germline CDR1 is MNHEY and CDR2 is SVGAGI. The ends were cut back, 1 base at V and 0 bases at J, with 7 bases in the middle. In DNA, the CDR3 is TGTGCCAGCAGTTACTTGGCGGGCTCCTACAATGAGCAGTTCTTC. It codes for CASSYLAGSYNEQFF.

V usage is TRBV5-6 and J usage is TRBJ1-5, with a tentative D call TRBD1 (6 bases). Between the trimmed V and J ends, which lost 6 bases and 2 bases, there was a span of 18 bases. CDR3 length equals 16 residues. The germline CDR1 and CDR2 sequences are SGHDT and YYEEEE. The CDR3 coding sequence is TGTGCCAGCACTCGAAGTGGAGGGGGACGCAATCAGCCCCAGCATTTT. It codes for CASTRSGGGRNQPQHF.

This clone was picked up a small number of times. The chain carries TRBV5-1 and TRBJ1-2; TRBD1 is a possible D gene (5 bases). Germline V gene sequence: CDR1 SGHRS, CDR2 YFSETQ. V lost 0 bases and J 2 bases, leaving 5 bases between the germline ends. This CDR3 is 13 amino acids long. DNA of the CDR3: TGCGCCAGCAGCTTGGGGGGGAACTATGGCTACACCTTC. Protein sequence: CASSLGGNYGYTF.

This clone was seen once. This sequence joins TRBV7-2 and TRBJ2-1, with 8 bases aligning to TRBD2. CDR3 size: 16 residues. Trimming took 4 bases from V and 1 from J; bases not matched to a gene: 6. Germline-derived CDR1 and CDR2 are SGHTA and FQGNSA. CDR3 sequence reads: CASSSVAGRSYNEQFF. The CDR3 region has the DNA TGTGCCAGCAGCTCCGTAGCGGGAAGGTCCTACAATGAGCAGTTCTTC.

The CDR3 DNA reads TGTGCCATCAGTGTAGCGGGGGGGAAACAAGAGACCCAGTACTTC. It is translated as CAISVAGGKQETQYF. The J gene is TRBJ2-5, the V gene TRBV10-3; 11 bases agree with TRBD2. Germline lookup yields CDR1 ENHRY and CDR2 SYGVKD. The CDR3 has 15 residues. V was pared by 4 bases and J by 2 bases, with 3 bases of the junction left unmatched.

This clone is a singleton in its sample. This chain connects TRBV4-2 to TRBJ2-5; no reliable D call. With 1 base removed from V and 4 bases from J, the gap between germline ends came to 13 bases. CDR1 and CDR2 from the germline V gene are LGHNA and YNFKEQ. CDR3 length equals 15 residues. The CDR3 loop reads CASSQGTEFTETQYF. Written as DNA, the CDR3 is TGTGCCAGCAGCCAAGGGACGGAGTTCACAGAGACCCAGTACTTC.

A few counts support this clone. The rearrangement links TRBV7-9 to TRBJ2-1; possible D gene TRBD1, 6 bases. The length of the CDR3 is 14 residues. The V end was cut by 4 bases, the J end by 2 bases, with 9 bases between. Germline CDR1 SEHNR, CDR2 FQNEAQ (reference sequence). CDR3 sequence (DNA): TGTGCCAGCAGCTATAGGGGGACCTACAATGAGCAGTTCTTC. Translating it yields CASSYRGTYNEQFF.

V usage is TRBV6-5 and J usage is TRBJ1-3; tentative D call: TRBD1 (5 bases). Germline CDR1 reads MNHEY; CDR2 reads SVGAGI. The CDR3 consists of 15 residues. Between the trimmed V and J ends, which lost 2 bases and 4 bases, there was a span of 12 bases. The CDR3 DNA reads as TGTGCCAGCAGTTACGGGGGTCAGGACGGAAACACCATATATTTT. It specifies CASSYGGQDGNTIYF.

J is TRBJ1-4 and V is TRBV30, with 8 positions matching TRBD1. Germline trimming cut 4 bases from V and 8 bases from J; bases unmatched to any gene: 12. CDR1 and CDR2 (germline): GTSNPN, SVGIG (reference sequence). CDR3 length: 15 residues. The CDR3 loop is CAWTPKDRVWEKLFF. In nucleotides, the CDR3 is TGTGCCTGGACACCGAAGGACAGGGTCTGGGAAAAACTGTTTTTT.

In its sample, this clone ranks as large (0.1 to 1%). In DNA form, the CDR3 reads TGCGCCAGCAGCCAAGATCTGACAGGGGGAAGGGAAAAACTGTTTTTT. Protein: CASSQDLTGGREKLFF. V usage is TRBV4-3 and J usage is TRBJ1-4; TRBD1 aligns across 9 bases. Germline trimming cut 0 bases from V and 8 bases from J; bases unmatched to any gene: 7. Germline V lookup: CDR1 LGHNA, CDR2 YSLEER. CDR3 length: 16 amino acids.

This clone was seen more than once but under ten times. The V and J genes are TRBV18 and TRBJ1-1; TRBD1 agrees at 7 bases. Germline V gene lookup returns CDR1 KGHSH and CDR2 LQKENI. The CDR3 is 15 residues long. V lost 0 bases, J lost 1 base, and 2 bases stayed unmatched. The CDR3: CASSPPTGTNTEAFF. The CDR3 nucleotides read TGTGCCAGCTCACCACCGACAGGGACGAACACTGAAGCTTTCTTT.

V and J are TRBV7-2 and TRBJ2-1; D assignment may be TRBD1 or TRBD2 (5 bases each). Germline-derived CDR1 and CDR2 are SGHTA and FQGNSA. Trimming left V 6 bases short and J 4 bases short, with 19 bases between. The CDR3 has 16 residues. The DNA of the CDR3 is TGTGCCAGCAGTCCCTCGGGGCAGGGAAGATACAATGAGCAGTTCTTC. Translated, it gives CASSPSGQGRYNEQFF.